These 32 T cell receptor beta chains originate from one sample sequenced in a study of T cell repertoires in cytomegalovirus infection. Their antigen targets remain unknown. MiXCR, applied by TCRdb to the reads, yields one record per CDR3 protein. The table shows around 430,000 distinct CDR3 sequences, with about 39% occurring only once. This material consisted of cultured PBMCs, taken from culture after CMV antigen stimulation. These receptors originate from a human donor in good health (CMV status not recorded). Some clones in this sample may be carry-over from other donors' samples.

The CDR3 nucleotides are TGTGCCAGCAGCTCTCTCGGACGGAGGGGGGAGACCCAGTACTTC. Protein sequence: CASSSLGRRGETQYF. This chain joins TRBV7-8 and TRBJ2-5; the D gene could be TRBD1 or TRBD2 (6 bases each). Trimming removed 4 bases at V and 5 bases at J, with 17 bases between. The V gene's germline CDR1 is SGHVS and CDR2 FQNEAQ. CDR3 size: 15 residues.

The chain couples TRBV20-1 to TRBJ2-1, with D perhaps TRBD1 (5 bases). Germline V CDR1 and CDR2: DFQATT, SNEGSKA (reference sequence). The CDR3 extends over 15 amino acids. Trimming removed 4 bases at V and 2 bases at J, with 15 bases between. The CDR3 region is CSATLTVRPYNEQFF. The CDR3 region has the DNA TGCAGTGCTACCCTGACAGTACGTCCCTACAATGAGCAGTTCTTC.

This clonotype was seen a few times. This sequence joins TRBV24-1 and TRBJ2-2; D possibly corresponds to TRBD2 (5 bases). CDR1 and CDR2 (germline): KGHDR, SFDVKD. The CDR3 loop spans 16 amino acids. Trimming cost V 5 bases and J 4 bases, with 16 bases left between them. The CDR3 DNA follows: TGTGCCACCAGTGGTGTAAGGGAGTTGCCCACCGGGGAGCTGTTTTTT. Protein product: CATSGVRELPTGELFF.

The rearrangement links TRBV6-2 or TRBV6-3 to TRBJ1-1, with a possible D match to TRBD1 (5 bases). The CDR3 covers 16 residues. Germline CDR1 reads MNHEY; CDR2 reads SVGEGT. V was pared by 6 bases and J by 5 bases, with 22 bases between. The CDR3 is CASRIAIGTLRTEAFF. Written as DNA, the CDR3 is TGTGCCAGCAGAATTGCTATAGGGACTTTGAGAACTGAAGCTTTCTTT.

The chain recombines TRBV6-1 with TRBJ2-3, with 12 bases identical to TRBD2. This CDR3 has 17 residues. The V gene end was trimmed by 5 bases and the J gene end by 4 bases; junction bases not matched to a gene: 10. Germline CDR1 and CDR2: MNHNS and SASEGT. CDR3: CASSIPSGGALADTQYF. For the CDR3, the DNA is TGTGCCAGCAGTATTCCTAGCGGGGGGGCACTAGCAGATACGCAGTATTTT.

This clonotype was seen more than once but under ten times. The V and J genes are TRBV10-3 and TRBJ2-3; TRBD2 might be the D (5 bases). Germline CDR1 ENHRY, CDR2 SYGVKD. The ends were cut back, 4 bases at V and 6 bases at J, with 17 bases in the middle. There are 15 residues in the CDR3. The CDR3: CAISVDERRGDTQYF. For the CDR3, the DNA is TGTGCCATCAGTGTAGATGAGAGAAGAGGGGATACGCAGTATTTT.

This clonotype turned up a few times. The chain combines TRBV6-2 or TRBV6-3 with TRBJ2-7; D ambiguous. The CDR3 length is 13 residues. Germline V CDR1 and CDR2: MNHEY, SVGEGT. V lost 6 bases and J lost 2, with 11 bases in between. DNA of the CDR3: TGTGCCAGCAGCTTTTTTCGCCCCTACGAGCAGTACTTC. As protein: CASSFFRPYEQYF.

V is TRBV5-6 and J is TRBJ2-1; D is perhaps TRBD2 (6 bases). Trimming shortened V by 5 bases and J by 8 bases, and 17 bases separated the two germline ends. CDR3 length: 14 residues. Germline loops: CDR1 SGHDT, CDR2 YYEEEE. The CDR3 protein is CASRRGLYLHEQFF. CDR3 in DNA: TGTGCCAGCAGGCGGGGACTTTATCTACATGAGCAGTTCTTC.

The CDR3 reads CSARDRVNIQYF. DNA of the CDR3: TGCAGTGCTAGGGACAGGGTGAACATTCAGTACTTC. This chain joins TRBV20-1 and TRBJ2-4; TRBD1 aligns across 8 bases. CDR3 length: 12 amino acids. The junction had 2 bases not matched to a gene; V was cut back by 3 bases and J by 7 bases. Germline assignment: CDR1 DFQATT and CDR2 SNEGSKA (reference sequence).

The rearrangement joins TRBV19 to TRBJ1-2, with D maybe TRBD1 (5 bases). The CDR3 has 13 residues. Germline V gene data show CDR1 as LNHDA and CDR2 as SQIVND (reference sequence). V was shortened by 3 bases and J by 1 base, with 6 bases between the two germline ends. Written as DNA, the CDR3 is TGTGCCAGTAGTATTCAGGGTAACTATGGCTACACCTTC. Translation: CASSIQGNYGYTF. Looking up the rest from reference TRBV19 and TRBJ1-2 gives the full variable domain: DGGITQSPKYLFRKEGQNVTLSCEQNLNHDAMYWYRQDPGQGLRLIYYSQIVNDFQKGDIAEGYSVSREKKESFPLTVTSAQKNPTAFYLCASSIQGNYGYTFGSGTRLTVV.

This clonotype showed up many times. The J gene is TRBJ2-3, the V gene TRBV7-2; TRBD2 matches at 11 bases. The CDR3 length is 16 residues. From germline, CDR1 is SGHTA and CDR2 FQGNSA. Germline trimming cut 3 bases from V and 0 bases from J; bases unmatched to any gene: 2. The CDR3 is CASSFSGGVSTDTQYF. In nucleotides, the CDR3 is TGTGCCAGCAGCTTTAGCGGGGGGGTTAGCACAGATACGCAGTATTTT.

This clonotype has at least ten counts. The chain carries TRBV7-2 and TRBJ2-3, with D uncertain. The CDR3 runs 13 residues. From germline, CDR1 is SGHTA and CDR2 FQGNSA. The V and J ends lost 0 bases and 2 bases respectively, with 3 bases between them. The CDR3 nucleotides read TGTGCCAGCAGCTTAGCCCCCACAGATACGCAGTATTTT. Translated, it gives CASSLAPTDTQYF.

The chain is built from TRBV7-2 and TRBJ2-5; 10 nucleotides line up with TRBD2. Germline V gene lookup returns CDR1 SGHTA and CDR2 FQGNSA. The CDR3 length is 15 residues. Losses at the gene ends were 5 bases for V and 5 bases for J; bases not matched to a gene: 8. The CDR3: CASSGRAGGPETQYF. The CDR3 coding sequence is TGTGCCAGCAGCGGCCGAGCGGGGGGGCCGGAGACCCAGTACTTC. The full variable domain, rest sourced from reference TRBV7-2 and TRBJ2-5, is GAGVSQSPSNKVTEKGKDVELRCDPISGHTALYWYRQSLGQGLEFLIYFQGNSAPDKSGLPSDRFSAERTGGSVSTLTIQRTQQEDSAVYLCASSGRAGGPETQYFGPGTRLLVL.

CDR3 sequence: CASSQDRLAGLYEQYF. The CDR3 nucleotides are TGCGCCAGCAGCCAAGATCGACTAGCGGGGCTCTACGAGCAGTACTTC. This chain links TRBV4-1 with TRBJ2-7; 11 bases agree with TRBD2. J lost 3 bases, V lost 0 bases, and 4 bases had no gene match. The V gene's germline CDR1 is MGHRA and CDR2 YSYEKL. The CDR3 has 16 residues.

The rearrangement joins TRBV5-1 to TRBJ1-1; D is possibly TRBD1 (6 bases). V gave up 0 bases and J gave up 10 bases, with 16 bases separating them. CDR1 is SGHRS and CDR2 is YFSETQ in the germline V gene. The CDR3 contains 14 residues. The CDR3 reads CASSLDRESSGAFF. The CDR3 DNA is TGCGCCAGCAGCTTGGACAGGGAGTCCTCGGGAGCTTTCTTT.

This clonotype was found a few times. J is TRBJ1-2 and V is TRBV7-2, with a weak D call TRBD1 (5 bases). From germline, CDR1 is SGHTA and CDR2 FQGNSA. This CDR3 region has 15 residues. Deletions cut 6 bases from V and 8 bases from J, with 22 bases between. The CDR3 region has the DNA TGTGCCAGCAGTTATCAGCAGGGCCGATCGAGGGGCTACACCTTC. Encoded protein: CASSYQQGRSRGYTF.

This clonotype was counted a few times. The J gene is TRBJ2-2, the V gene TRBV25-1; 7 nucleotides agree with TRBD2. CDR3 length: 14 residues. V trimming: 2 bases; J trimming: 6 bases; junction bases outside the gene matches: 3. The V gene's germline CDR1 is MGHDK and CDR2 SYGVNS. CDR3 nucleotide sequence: TGTGCCAGCAGTGAACGGGCGGGGGCCGGGGAGCTGTTTTTT. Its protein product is CASSERAGAGELFF.

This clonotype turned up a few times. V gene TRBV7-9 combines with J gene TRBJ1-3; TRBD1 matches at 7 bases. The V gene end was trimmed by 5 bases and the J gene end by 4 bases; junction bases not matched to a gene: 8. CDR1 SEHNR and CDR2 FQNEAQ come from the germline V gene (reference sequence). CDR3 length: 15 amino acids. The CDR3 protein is CASSPRPDRGNTIYF. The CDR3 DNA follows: TGTGCCAGCAGCCCCCGGCCGGACAGGGGAAACACCATATATTTT.

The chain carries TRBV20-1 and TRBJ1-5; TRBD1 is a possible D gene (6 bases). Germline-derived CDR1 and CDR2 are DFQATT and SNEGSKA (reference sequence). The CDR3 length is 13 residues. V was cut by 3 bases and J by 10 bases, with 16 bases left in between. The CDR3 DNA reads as TGCAGTGCTAGTAAACAGGGCCGTGGACCCCAGCATTTT. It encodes CSASKQGRGPQHF.

The CDR3 coding sequence is TGTGCCAGTAGTATAGCCGGTCAGGGAAGAACTAGCACAGATACGCAGTATTTT. This encodes CASSIAGQGRTSTDTQYF. The chain employs TRBV19 and TRBJ2-3; D is possibly TRBD1 (5 bases). Trimming shortened V by 1 base and J by 0 bases, and 17 bases separated the two germline ends. Germline CDR1 and CDR2: LNHDA and SQIVND (reference sequence). This CDR3 comprises 18 residues.

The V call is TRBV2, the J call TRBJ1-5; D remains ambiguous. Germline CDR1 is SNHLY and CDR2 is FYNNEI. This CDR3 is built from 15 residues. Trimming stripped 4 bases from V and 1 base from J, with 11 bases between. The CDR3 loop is CASSVFGLSNQPQHF. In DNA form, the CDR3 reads TGTGCCAGCAGTGTTTTCGGGTTGAGCAATCAGCCCCAGCATTTT.

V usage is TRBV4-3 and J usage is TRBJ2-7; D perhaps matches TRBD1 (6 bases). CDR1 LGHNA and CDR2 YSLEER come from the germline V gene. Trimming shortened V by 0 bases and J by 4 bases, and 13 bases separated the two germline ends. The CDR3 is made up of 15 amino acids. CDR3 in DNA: TGCGCCAGCAGCCAAGATTGGGGACAAAAATACGAGCAGTACTTC. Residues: CASSQDWGQKYEQYF.

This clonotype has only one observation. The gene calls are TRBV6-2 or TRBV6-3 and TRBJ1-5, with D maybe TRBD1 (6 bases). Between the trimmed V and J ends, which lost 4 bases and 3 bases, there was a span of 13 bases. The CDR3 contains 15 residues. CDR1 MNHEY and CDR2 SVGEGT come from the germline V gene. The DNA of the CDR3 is TGTGCCAGCAGTTCCCCAGGGGTTACCAATCAGCCCCAGCATTTT. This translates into CASSSPGVTNQPQHF.

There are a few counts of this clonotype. The CDR3 reads CSARRRYSNQPQHF. For the CDR3, the DNA is TGCAGTGCCAGGCGGAGATATAGCAATCAGCCCCAGCATTTT. This chain links TRBV20-1 with TRBJ1-5; no clear D. Per the germline V gene, CDR1 is DFQATT and CDR2 is SNEGSKA (reference sequence). V was pared by 6 bases and J by 0 bases, with 12 bases between. The CDR3 length is 14 residues.

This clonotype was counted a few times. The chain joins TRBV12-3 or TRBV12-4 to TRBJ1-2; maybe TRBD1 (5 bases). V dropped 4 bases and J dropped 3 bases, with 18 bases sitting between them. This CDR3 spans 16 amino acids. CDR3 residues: CASSSTGAEGHYGYTF. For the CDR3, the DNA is TGTGCCAGCAGTTCAACTGGGGCCGAGGGCCACTATGGCTACACCTTC.

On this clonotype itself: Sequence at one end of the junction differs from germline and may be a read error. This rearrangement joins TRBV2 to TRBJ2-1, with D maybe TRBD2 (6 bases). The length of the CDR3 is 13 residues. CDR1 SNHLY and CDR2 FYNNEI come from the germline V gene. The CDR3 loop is CASGWDSHNEQFF. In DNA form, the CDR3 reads TGTGCCAGCGGTTGGGACTCCCACAATGAGCAGTTCTTC.

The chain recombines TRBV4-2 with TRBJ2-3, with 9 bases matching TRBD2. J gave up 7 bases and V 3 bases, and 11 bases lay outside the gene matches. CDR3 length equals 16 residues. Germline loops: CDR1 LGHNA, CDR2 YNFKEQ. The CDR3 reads CASSHPRAGGRNTQYF. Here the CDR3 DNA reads TGTGCCAGCAGCCACCCACGAGCGGGGGGCCGGAATACGCAGTATTTT.

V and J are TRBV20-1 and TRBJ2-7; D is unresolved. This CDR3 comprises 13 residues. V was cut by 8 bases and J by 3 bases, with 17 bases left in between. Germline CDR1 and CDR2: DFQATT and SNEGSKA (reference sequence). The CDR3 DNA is TGCAGTTCACAAACCTCGGACGGCTACGAGCAGTACTTC. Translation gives CSSQTSDGYEQYF.

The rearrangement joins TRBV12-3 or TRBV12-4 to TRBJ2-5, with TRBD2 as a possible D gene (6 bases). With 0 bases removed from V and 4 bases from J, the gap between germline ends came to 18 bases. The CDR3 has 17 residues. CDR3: CASSLAGAGPVAETQYF. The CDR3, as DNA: TGTGCCAGCAGTTTAGCCGGGGCGGGGCCTGTGGCAGAGACCCAGTACTTC.

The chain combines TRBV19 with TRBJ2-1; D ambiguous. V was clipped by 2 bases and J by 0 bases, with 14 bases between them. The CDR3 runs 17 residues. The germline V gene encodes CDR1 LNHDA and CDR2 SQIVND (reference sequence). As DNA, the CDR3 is TGTGCCAGTAGTATAAGGTGGCGGATCGGCTCCTACAATGAGCAGTTCTTC. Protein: CASSIRWRIGSYNEQFF.

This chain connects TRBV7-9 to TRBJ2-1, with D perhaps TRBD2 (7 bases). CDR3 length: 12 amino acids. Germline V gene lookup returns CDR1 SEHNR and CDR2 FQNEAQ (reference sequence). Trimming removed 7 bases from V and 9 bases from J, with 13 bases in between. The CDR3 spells CASNRGASEQFF. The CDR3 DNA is TGTGCCAGCAACCGGGGGGCGAGTGAGCAGTTCTTC.

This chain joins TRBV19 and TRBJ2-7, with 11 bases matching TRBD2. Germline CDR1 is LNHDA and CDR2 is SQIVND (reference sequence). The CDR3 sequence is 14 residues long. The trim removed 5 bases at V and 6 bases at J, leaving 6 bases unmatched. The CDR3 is CASSALAGGTEQYF. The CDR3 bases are TGTGCCAGTAGTGCCCTAGCGGGAGGCACCGAGCAGTACTTC.